This T cell receptor beta chain was sequenced during a study of cytomegalovirus exposure and HLA in healthy donors. Looking at the study overall: In an earlier analysis, approximately 120 million unique TCR beta sequences were found from 150 million to 200 million T cells.

PCR was performed using 60 Vbeta and 13 Jbeta primers. Only in-frame clones appear in the TCRdb table, and some are missing; sequencing was by immunoSEQ multiplex PCR. The sample has 110,000 to 150,000 clones, around a tenth seen once; the top ten hold 1.5% to 2%. The CDR3 runs 15 residues. Trimming cost V 6 bases and J 7 bases; bases outside gene matches: 13. Germline CDR1 and CDR2: SGHRS and YFSETQ. Study-level findings and limits: Presence/absence analyses assumed roughly uniform sequencing depth across donors, which may not hold. Per a prior analysis, the majority of TCR beta V segments were productive roughly 87% or roughly 30% of the time.

With regard to this clone: Its antigen is undetermined.

The J gene is TRBJ2-1, the V gene TRBV5-1; 7 bases match TRBD1. The source of this sequence is a man between 45 and 60 years old in good health and CMV-seronegative. Sequenced sample: PBMCs. CDR3 amino acids: CASTLQGDSWNEQFF. Written as DNA, the CDR3 is TGCGCCAGCACCCTGCAGGGGGACAGTTGGAATGAGCAGTTCTTC.